The present T cell receptor beta chain was sequenced within a study of blood T cell repertoires in COVID-19. The CDR3 runs to 14 residues. From germline, CDR1 is LNHDA and CDR2 SQIVND (reference sequence). V lost 5 bases to trimming and J lost 3 bases; unmatched junction nucleotides: 4. The age range of participants was about 18 to 100 years, with residence in under 30 US areas. In assigning cohorts, the study relied on participant-reported clinical history. How the authors handled the data: Reference gene primers were amplified, and this amplification served to estimate nucleated cell counts. The method was immunoSEQ multiplex PCR; TCRdb's version includes in-frame clones alone and lacks a portion of them. Clonal size and the V and J genes are those of that table, whereas D and trimming came from the DNA. This sample has approximately 350,000 clones, with approximately 84% found just once.

The sequenced material came from PBMCs or T cells enriched from blood (not recorded which). The chain is built from TRBV19 and TRBJ1-1, with 9 bases that match TRBD1. This clonotype was obtained from a woman younger than 45 who had recovered from COVID-19. CDR3 sequence: CASSPGTGYTEAFF. The CDR3 DNA reads as TGTGCCAGTAGTCCCGGGACAGGGTACACTGAAGCTTTCTTT.